The 22 T cell receptor beta chains presented below share a single source sample, sequenced in a study of T cells expressing NK-cell markers. Using the 5' RACE reads, TCRdb records one entry per CDR3 protein without DNA. The listing records hundreds of thousands of distinct CDR3 sequences. Sequencing was done on a sample of blood T cells: a sorted CD56 or NKG2C T cell subset, CD4+ or CD8+ T cells, or bulk PBMC T cells (not recorded which). These receptors were collected from a man aged 18-70 years in good health.

The genes are TRBV5-1 and TRBJ2-3; the TCRdb D gene call, TRBD2, has no DNA to confirm it. The CDR3 extends over 16 amino acids. Germline CDR1 reads SGHRS; CDR2 reads YFSETQ. CDR3 in amino acids: CASSKPGLAGADTQYF.

V gene TRBV7-8 combines with J gene TRBJ2-3; as DNA is missing, the TRBD1 call by TCRdb cannot be tested. This CDR3 is built from 14 residues. Germline-derived CDR1 and CDR2 are SGHVS and FQNEAQ. This CDR3 reads CASSLDPQVDTQYF.

The V call is TRBV28, the J call TRBJ1-4; the D call of TRBD1 rests on TCRdb alone, since no DNA is present to check it. The CDR3 runs to 18 residues. Germline CDR1 reads MDHEN; CDR2 reads SYDVKM. CDR3 protein: CASSPAGTGHSTNEKLFF.

This rearrangement joins TRBV20-1 to TRBJ1-2. CDR3 size: 12 residues. Germline CDR1 reads DFQATT; CDR2 reads SNEGSKA (reference sequence). CDR3 region: CSAPRELRGYTF.

The CDR3 is CASSPTRTVETQYF. The chain has TRBV7-2 and TRBJ2-5; TCRdb designates TRBD2, a call that cannot be tested without DNA. Germline values: CDR1 SGHTA, CDR2 FQGNSA. The CDR3 loop spans 14 amino acids. The variable domain in full, with the rest retrieved from reference TRBV7-2 and TRBJ2-5, is GAGVSQSPSNKVTEKGKDVELRCDPISGHTALYWYRQSLGQGLEFLIYFQGNSAPDKSGLPSDRFSAERTGGSVSTLTIQRTQQEDSAVYLCASSPTRTVETQYFGPGTRLLVL.

V gene TRBV2 combines with J gene TRBJ2-1. In germline, CDR1 is SNHLY, CDR2 FYNNEI. The CDR3 sequence is 16 residues long. The CDR3 sequence: CASSELWQAFYNEQFF.

This chain connects TRBV13 to TRBJ2-3; absent DNA, TCRdb's TRBD2 call cannot be checked. The germline CDR1 and CDR2 sequences are PRHDT and FYEKMQ (reference sequence). This CDR3 spans 16 amino acids. The CDR3 loop reads CASSPAWRGDTDTQYF.

The CDR3 is CASSQGVEGSPLHF. The chain employs TRBV3-1 and TRBJ1-6. CDR1 LGHDT and CDR2 YNNKEL come from the germline V gene (reference sequence). This CDR3 contains 14 residues.

The rearrangement links TRBV9 to TRBJ1-1. The CDR3 is 16 amino acids. Germline V lookup: CDR1 SGDLS, CDR2 YYNGEE. CDR3 sequence: CASSVAANNLNTEAFF.

The chain has TRBV12-3 or TRBV12-4 and TRBJ1-4; TCRdb names TRBD1, which stays unverified in the absence of DNA. The CDR3 runs 16 residues. CDR3: CASSSASIPGGEKLFF.

The J gene is TRBJ2-7, the V gene TRBV7-6; TCRdb designates TRBD1, a call that cannot be tested without DNA. The germline CDR1 and CDR2 sequences are SGHVS and FNYEAQ. This CDR3 region has 16 residues. The CDR3 reads CASSLAPAGRGYEQYF.

This rearrangement joins TRBV10-3 to TRBJ2-5; no DNA is available, so the TRBD1 call from TCRdb remains unchecked. This CDR3 has 12 residues. CDR1 ENHRY and CDR2 SYGVKD come from the germline V gene. The CDR3 sequence: CAISKGGETQYF.

The CDR3 sequence: CAIGSTDTQYF. The chain carries TRBV10-3 and TRBJ2-3. Looked up from germline, CDR1 is ENHRY and CDR2 is SYGVKD. The CDR3 extends over 11 amino acids.

The chain carries TRBV6-5 and TRBJ2-3; TCRdb proposes TRBD2, but this gene call is untestable without DNA. This CDR3 is 18 amino acids long. Germline V gene data show CDR1 as MNHEY and CDR2 as SVGAGI. The CDR3 sequence: CASSFLGLAGGSIDTQYF.

The chain employs TRBV15 and TRBJ2-5; absent DNA, TCRdb's TRBD1 call cannot be checked. CDR3 length: 16 residues. Germline CDR1 and CDR2: LNHNV and YYDKDF (reference sequence). This CDR3 reads CATSRDPMGREETQYF. The full variable domain, with the rest looked up from reference TRBV15 and TRBJ2-5, is DAMVIQNPRYQVTQFGKPVTLSCSQTLNHNVMYWYQQKSSQAPKLLFHYYDKDFNNEADTPDNFQSRRPNTSFCFLDIRSPGLGDTAMYLCATSRDPMGREETQYFGPGTRLLVL.

This chain links TRBV15 with TRBJ1-2; TCRdb reports TRBD1, a call that lacks DNA to check it against. This CDR3 contains 14 residues. Germline V gives CDR1 LNHNV, CDR2 YYDKDF (reference sequence). This chain's CDR3 is CATSRDLRGGGYTF.

This rearrangement joins TRBV20-1 to TRBJ2-1; TCRdb's D gene call, TRBD1, goes unchecked for lack of DNA. The germline CDR1 and CDR2 sequences are DFQATT and SNEGSKA (reference sequence). This CDR3 has 15 residues. CDR3 region: CSAVPWGGSYNEQFF.

The chain joins TRBV4-1 to TRBJ2-1. This CDR3 has 13 residues. CDR1 MGHRA and CDR2 YSYEKL come from the germline V gene. The CDR3 region is CASSQEDDLGQFF.

This chain joins TRBV9 and TRBJ2-3; TCRdb's D call of TRBD2 is untestable without DNA. This CDR3 has 15 residues. The germline V gene encodes CDR1 SGDLS and CDR2 YYNGEE. The CDR3: CASSVDRRVTDTQYF.

The rearrangement links TRBV6-5 to TRBJ1-1; TCRdb's D call, TRBD1, is unchecked because there is no DNA. This CDR3 has 14 amino acids. CDR1 and CDR2 (germline): MNHEY, SVGAGI. CDR3 amino acids: CASSSGTGRAEAFF.

The chain links TRBV7-8 to TRBJ2-5; no DNA is available, so the TRBD2 call from TCRdb remains unchecked. This CDR3 is 17 amino acids long. Germline CDR1 SGHVS, CDR2 FQNEAQ. The chain's CDR3 is CASSLGAFSGSQETQYF.

The genes are TRBV7-2 and TRBJ1-2. The CDR3 contains 15 residues. Germline-derived CDR1 and CDR2 are SGHTA and FQGNSA. The CDR3 is CASSIRGGINYGYTF.